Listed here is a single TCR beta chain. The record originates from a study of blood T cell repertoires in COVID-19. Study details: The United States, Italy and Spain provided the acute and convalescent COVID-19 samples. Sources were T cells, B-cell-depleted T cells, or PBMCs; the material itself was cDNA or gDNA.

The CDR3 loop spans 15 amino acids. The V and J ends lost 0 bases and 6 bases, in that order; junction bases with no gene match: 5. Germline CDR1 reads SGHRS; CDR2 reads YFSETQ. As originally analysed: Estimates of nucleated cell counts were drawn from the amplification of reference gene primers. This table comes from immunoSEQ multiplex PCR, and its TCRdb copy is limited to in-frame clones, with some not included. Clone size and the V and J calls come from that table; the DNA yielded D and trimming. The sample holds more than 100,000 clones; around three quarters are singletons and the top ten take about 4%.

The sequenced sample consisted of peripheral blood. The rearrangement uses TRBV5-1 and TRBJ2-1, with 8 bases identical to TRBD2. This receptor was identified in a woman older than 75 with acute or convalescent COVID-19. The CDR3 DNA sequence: TGCGCCAGCAGCTTGGGGGGACTAGGGGTCAATGAGCAGTTCTTC. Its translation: CASSLGGLGVNEQFF.